This T cell receptor (beta chain) emerged from a study of blood T cell repertoires in COVID-19. Study-level information: Sites in the United States, Italy and Spain provided acute and convalescent COVID-19 samples.

Authors' processing steps: Researchers report that nucleated cell counts were estimated from reference gene primer amplification. This table comes from immunoSEQ multiplex PCR, and its TCRdb copy is limited to in-frame clones, with some not included. D and trimming come from the DNA, and the V and J calls and clone size come from that table. The sample has some 42,000 clones, more than 65% seen once; the top ten hold around a quarter. Many counts were recorded for this clone. CDR3 length equals 14 residues. Germline CDR1 reads SGHAT; CDR2 reads FQNNGV. V lost 0 bases to trimming and J lost 4 bases, with 6 bases between them.

V is TRBV11-2 and J is TRBJ2-2; D call uncertain. This sequence originates from a man older than 75 with acute or convalescent COVID-19. Material: peripheral blood. CDR3 in amino acids: CASSLDAPTGELFF. The DNA of the CDR3 is TGTGCCAGCAGCTTAGACGCGCCCACCGGGGAGCTGTTTTTT.